This T cell receptor beta chain stems from a study of T cell repertoires in cytomegalovirus infection (dated by TCRdb to 2018 to 2020). With regard to the full study: Peptide stimulations targeted recently identified HLA-C-restricted CMV epitopes, whose presentation resists viral immunomodulation, together with well-studied HLA-B-restricted epitopes. Donor HLA type was relevant to the analysis, as public TCR beta signatures indicated carriage of CMV infection together with the matching HLA type.

Remarks on this clonotype: Its antigen is currently not known. Qualities for individual bases were not recorded, and no much larger clone is one base off.

Overall study outcomes, separate from this receptor: The ex vivo response was dominated by HLA-C-restricted CMV-specific TCR beta clonotypes, which also provided the single most frequent clonotype in two of eight donors. In both this cohort and an independent cohort of 300 to 450 donors, the cumulative frequency of public TCR beta family members distinguished carriers of CMV infection plus the relevant HLA type.

The V and J ends are trimmed by 8 bases and 7 bases, leaving 21 bases between them. The CDR3, from cysteine to phenylalanine, totals 15 residues. The sequence is cut down to CDR3 DNA, 45 bases in frame from base 1. The sample's treatment or condition, from its label and the paper: in vitro stimulation with specific CMV peptide epitopes to enrich CMV-specific T cells. Sequencing took place on an Illumina HiSeq 1500. TCRdb's own reprocessing of the public reads used fastp at Q25 and MiXCR and kept productive beta chains. Rows are unified per CDR3 protein, each entry keeping the most common DNA and genes. For this sample the table gives 640,000 or so distinct CDR3 sequences, of which 30% to 40% were detected only once. The ten largest clones take up 18% of the sample.

Rearrangement joined TRBV5-3 to TRBJ1-4; the D gene is perhaps TRBD1, from 6 matching bases. TRBV5-3 is an ORF for which the function is uncertain. Sequenced here: cultured PBMCs, sampled from culture after CMV antigen stimulation. The source is a human donor in good health (CMV status not recorded). Some clones in this sample may be carry-over from other donors' samples. The DNA reads as follows: TGTGCCAGCAGCCGGGGGGGGGCTCAGAGTGAAAAACTGTTTTTT. It is translated as CASSRGGAQSEKLFF.